The subject of this entry is one TCR beta chain. The sample is drawn from a study of T cells in tuberculosis. Trimming removed 3 bases at V and 4 bases at J, with 16 bases between. The CDR3 sequence is 16 residues long. CDR1 and CDR2 (germline): LNHDA, SQIVND (reference sequence). Using immunoSEQ multiplex PCR, the repertoire was profiled, and TCRdb retains in-frame clones only, with some absent. The table shows some 22,000 clones, with around 97% occurring only once. The V call is TRBV19, the J call TRBJ2-1, with D perhaps TRBD1 (6 bases). The sequence came from a donor aged 10-29 years with latent tuberculosis or without tuberculosis infection. The sample consisted of PBMCs. CDR3 in DNA: TGTGCCAGTAGTATCTCTCGGGACATCCTTTACAATGAGCAGTTCTTC. Its translation: CASSISRDILYNEQFF.